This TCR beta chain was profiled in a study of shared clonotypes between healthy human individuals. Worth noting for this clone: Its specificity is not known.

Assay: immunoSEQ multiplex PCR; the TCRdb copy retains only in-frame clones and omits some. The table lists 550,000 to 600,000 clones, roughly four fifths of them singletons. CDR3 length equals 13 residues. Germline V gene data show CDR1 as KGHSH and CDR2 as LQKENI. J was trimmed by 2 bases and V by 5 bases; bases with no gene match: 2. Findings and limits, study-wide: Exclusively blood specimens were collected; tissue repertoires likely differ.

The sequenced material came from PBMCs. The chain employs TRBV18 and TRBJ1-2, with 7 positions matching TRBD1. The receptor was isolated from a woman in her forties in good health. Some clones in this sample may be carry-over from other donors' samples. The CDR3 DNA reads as TGTGCCAGCTCAACGGGACAGAACTATGGCTACACCTTC. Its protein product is CASSTGQNYGYTF.